This T cell receptor beta chain was sequenced for a study of cytomegalovirus exposure and HLA in healthy donors. V lost 5 bases to trimming and J lost 8 bases, with 16 bases between them. The CDR3 runs to 15 residues. Germline V lookup: CDR1 SGHTA, CDR2 FQGTGA. The PCR made use of 60 Vbeta and 13 Jbeta primers. Libraries were prepared by immunoSEQ multiplex PCR; TCRdb keeps only in-frame clonotypes and omits some of them. The sample lists more than 110,000 clones; around 75% were seen once. V is TRBV7-3 and J is TRBJ2-6, with D possibly TRBD2 on 5 matching bases. This TCR derives from a woman aged 25 to 39 in good health and CMV-seronegative. Input material: PBMCs. CDR3 sequence: CASSHEGSGSNVLTF. Here the CDR3 DNA reads TGTGCCAGCAGCCATGAGGGCTCGGGGTCCAACGTCCTGACTTTC.